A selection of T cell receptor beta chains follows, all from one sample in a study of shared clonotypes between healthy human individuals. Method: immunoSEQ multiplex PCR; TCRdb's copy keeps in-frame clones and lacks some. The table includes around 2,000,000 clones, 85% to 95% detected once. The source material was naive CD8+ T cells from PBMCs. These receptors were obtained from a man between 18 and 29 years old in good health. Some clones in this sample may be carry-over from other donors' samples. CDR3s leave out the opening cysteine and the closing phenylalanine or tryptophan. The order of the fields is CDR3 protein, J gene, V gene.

CDR3: ASSPRFRQANYGYT; J: TRBJ1-2; V: TRBV28
CDR3: ASSYGASPTYEQY; J: TRBJ2-7; V: TRBV6-5
CDR3: ASSPLYPGQGDKNTEAF; J: TRBJ1-1; V: TRBV18
CDR3: ASSFPLAGGSYEQY; J: TRBJ2-7; V: TRBV5-8
CDR3: AGKGGTEAF; J: TRBJ1-1; V: TRBV2
CDR3: ASSERWGGGYGYT; J: TRBJ1-2; V: TRBV6-1
CDR3: ASSPVPGLAEDNEQF; J: TRBJ2-1; V: TRBV19
CDR3: ASSPRQGASYGYT; J: TRBJ1-2; V: TRBV27
CDR3: ASSPLSGANYGYT; J: TRBJ1-2; V: TRBV4-1
CDR3: ATVGIREANTEAF; J: TRBJ1-1; V: TRBV6-1
CDR3: ASSQGLGQETQY; J: TRBJ2-5; V: TRBV7-9
CDR3: ASSYGQGTNQPQH; J: TRBJ1-5; V: TRBV6-5
CDR3: ASSIFGVYQPQH; J: TRBJ1-5; V: TRBV19
CDR3: ASTRSRGTGPQGNEQF; J: TRBJ2-1; V: TRBV5-1
CDR3: ASSLGAGSGNTIY; J: TRBJ1-3; V: TRBV7-3
CDR3: ASSEARVEYGYT; J: TRBJ1-2; V: TRBV2
CDR3: ASSLFGDEKLF; J: TRBJ1-4; V: TRBV11-2
CDR3: ASSIVPFSNYGYT; J: TRBJ1-2; V: TRBV19
CDR3: ASSEGTGRLGELF; J: TRBJ2-2; V: TRBV6-1
CDR3: ASSYGPQAGELF; J: TRBJ2-2; V: TRBV6-5
CDR3: ASSEALLRTGGGETQY; J: TRBJ2-5; V: TRBV2
CDR3: ASSLETDYGYT; J: TRBJ1-2; V: TRBV7-2
CDR3: ASSPPGPDREGVLNGYT; J: TRBJ1-2; V: TRBV18
CDR3: ASSPPQGSGEQY; J: TRBJ2-7; V: TRBV11-2
CDR3: ASSPNEKLF; J: TRBJ1-4; V: TRBV2
CDR3: ASSLVRGPGQDGYT; J: TRBJ1-2; V: TRBV7-6
CDR3: ASKWGLEAF; J: TRBJ1-1; V: TRBV25-1
CDR3: ASSWESTQGYT; J: TRBJ1-2; V: TRBV7-9
CDR3: ASSQTVGLKNTGELF; J: TRBJ2-2; V: TRBV7-3
CDR3: AISERGRETQY; J: TRBJ2-5; V: TRBV10-3
CDR3: ASSPSLGGPYEQY; J: TRBJ2-7; V: TRBV5-1
CDR3: ASRDPYEQY; J: TRBJ2-7; V: TRBV28
CDR3: ASSFLTGGNTEAF; J: TRBJ1-1; V: TRBV5-1
CDR3: ASSLGLFEQF; J: TRBJ2-1; V: TRBV5-6
CDR3: ASSSPGLNTDTQY; J: TRBJ2-3; V: TRBV21-1
CDR3: ASSQDVRVGSSYEQY; J: TRBJ2-7; V: TRBV14
CDR3: ASSPSRRGSYEQY; J: TRBJ2-7; V: TRBV28
CDR3: ASSRTGGETQY; J: TRBJ2-5; V: TRBV7-6
CDR3: ASSYSILSGREQY; J: TRBJ2-7; V: TRBV6-5
CDR3: SVMISGRSTEQF; J: TRBJ2-1; V: TRBV29-1
CDR3: ASSPRTDTQY; J: TRBJ2-3; V: TRBV9
CDR3: ASSLEGTSRTEAF; J: TRBJ1-1; V: TRBV5-1
CDR3: ASSLGPDTFYEQY; J: TRBJ2-7; V: TRBV11-2
CDR3: ASSPGLAGSYEQY; J: TRBJ2-7; V: TRBV11-2
CDR3: ASSGQGQETQY; J: TRBJ2-5; V: TRBV27
CDR3: ASTRRDDTDTQY; J: TRBJ2-3; V: TRBV19
CDR3: ASSSFLGGNEQY; J: TRBJ2-7; V: TRBV27
CDR3: ASSEDRGGYEQY; J: TRBJ2-7; V: TRBV5-6
CDR3: SGETGYEQY; J: TRBJ2-7; V: TRBV20-1
CDR3: ASSLSLANTIY; J: TRBJ1-3; V: TRBV13
CDR3: ASSFLSGSGDEQF; J: TRBJ2-1; V: TRBV28
CDR3: ASSHRGGTEAF; J: TRBJ1-1; V: TRBV6-5
CDR3: ASSADRGHEAF; J: TRBJ1-1; V: TRBV7-6